The 20 T cell receptor beta chains given below trace back to one sample, sequenced in a study of blood T cell repertoires in COVID-19. Method: immunoSEQ multiplex PCR; TCRdb's copy keeps in-frame clones and lacks some. The sample shows under 250,000 clones, approximately 84% of them seen only once. The specimen was peripheral blood. The source of these receptors is a woman between 50 and 59 years old with active or convalescent COVID-19.

The CDR3 here is CASSQEDRGRSPLHF. The DNA of the CDR3 is TGTGCCAGCAGCCAGGAAGACAGGGGGCGATCACCCCTCCACTTT. The chain recombines TRBV14 with TRBJ1-6, with 10 bases identical to TRBD1. J was trimmed by 10 bases and V by 3 bases; bases with no gene match: 6. Germline CDR1 reads SGHDN; CDR2 reads FVKESK. This CDR3 has 15 residues.

The gene calls are TRBV19 and TRBJ2-3; 9 bases are a match to TRBD1. The CDR3 runs 14 residues. Germline CDR1 LNHDA, CDR2 SQIVND (reference sequence). The ends lost 5 bases at V and 6 bases at J; junction bases unmatched: 6. The CDR3 bases are TGTGCCAGTAGTGTCGGGACAGGGAGGGATACGCAGTATTTT. Residues: CASSVGTGRDTQYF.

The rearrangement links TRBV4-2 to TRBJ2-1; TRBD2 matches at 11 bases. The germline V gene encodes CDR1 LGHNA and CDR2 YNFKEQ. The CDR3 has 18 amino acids. With V trimmed by 0 bases and J by 9 bases, 13 bases remained unmatched. The CDR3 nucleotides are TGTGCCAGCAGCCAAGACCGCCCCGGCCTAGCGGGAGGCGGTGAGCAGTTCTTC. It specifies CASSQDRPGLAGGGEQFF.

The rearrangement links TRBV30 to TRBJ2-1; D gene ambiguous. Germline V gene data show CDR1 as GTSNPN and CDR2 as SVGIG (reference sequence). V lost 0 bases and J lost 9, with 12 bases in between. The CDR3 length is 13 residues. As DNA, the CDR3 is TGTGCCTGGAGTGTAAGCCCGTATAGTGAGCAGTTCTTC. Its protein product is CAWSVSPYSEQFF.

CDR3 residues: CASSHRRRTDQETQYF. Here the CDR3 DNA reads TGTGCCAGTAGCCACAGAAGAAGGACAGACCAAGAGACCCAGTACTTC. The V gene is TRBV19, the J gene TRBJ2-5, with D possibly being TRBD1 (6 bases). V was clipped by 6 bases and J by 0 bases, with 17 bases between them. CDR1 LNHDA and CDR2 SQIVND come from the germline V gene (reference sequence). The length of the CDR3 is 16 residues.

The chain carries TRBV4-2 and TRBJ2-7; D possibly corresponds to TRBD2 (6 bases). Germline assignment: CDR1 LGHNA and CDR2 YNFKEQ. Trimming left V 2 bases short and J 7 bases short, with 18 bases between. The CDR3 is 15 residues long. CDR3 residues: CASSQMGLGPLEQYF. In DNA, the CDR3 is TGTGCCAGCAGCCAAATGGGACTTGGGCCCCTGGAGCAGTACTTC.

The chain uses TRBV18 and TRBJ1-4; possible D gene TRBD1, 6 bases. CDR3 length: 14 amino acids. V was trimmed by 6 bases and J by 8 bases, leaving 16 bases between them. CDR1 is KGHSH, CDR2 LQKENI, per germline. The CDR3 coding sequence is TGTGCCAGCTCTCAGGGGCAGCGAGGGGAAAAACTGTTTTTT. Encoded protein: CASSQGQRGEKLFF.

The chain joins TRBV9 to TRBJ2-1; the D gene is possibly TRBD1 (6 bases). The CDR3 extends over 15 amino acids. V was cut by 1 base and J by 7 bases, with 15 bases left in between. The germline CDR1 and CDR2 sequences are SGDLS and YYNGEE. CDR3 sequence: CASSVMGASGNEQFF. The CDR3 DNA reads as TGTGCCAGCAGCGTAATGGGGGCGTCAGGAAATGAGCAGTTCTTC.

This chain joins TRBV24-1 and TRBJ2-7, with D perhaps matching TRBD2 (5 bases). V lost 8 bases, J lost 4 bases, and 8 bases lay in between. CDR3 size: 11 residues. Germline V gives CDR1 KGHDR, CDR2 SFDVKD. CDR3 region: CATTGVYEQYV. CDR3 nucleotides: TGTGCCACCACCGGGGTGTACGAGCAGTACGTC.

In this sample, this clone turned up once. The chain couples TRBV6-6 to TRBJ2-5, with D uncertain. The V and J ends lost 6 bases and 0 bases respectively, with 11 bases between them. CDR1 and CDR2 (germline): MNHNY, SVGAGI (reference sequence). CDR3 length equals 14 residues. The CDR3 DNA reads TGTGCCAGCAGCTCTTTCGCGGACCAAGAGACCCAGTACTTC. This codes for CASSSFADQETQYF.

The chain has TRBV7-2 and TRBJ2-5; maybe TRBD1 (5 bases). Germline loops: CDR1 SGHTA, CDR2 FQGNSA. Trimming took 5 bases from V and 5 from J, leaving 18 bases between them. This CDR3 is built from 15 residues. The DNA for the CDR3 is TGTGCCAGCAGCCAAATTTCCAGGGTTGACGAGACCCAGTACTTC. Its protein product is CASSQISRVDETQYF.

The CDR3 sequence: CASNDRGRGYTF. In DNA, the CDR3 is TGTGCCAGCAACGACAGGGGGCGCGGCTACACCTTC. The genes are TRBV28 and TRBJ1-2; 10 bases map to TRBD1. Germline V gene data show CDR1 as MDHEN and CDR2 as SYDVKM. J was trimmed by 8 bases and V by 7 bases; bases with no gene match: 4. The CDR3 consists of 12 residues.

The V gene is TRBV3-1 (or the pseudogene TRBV3-2), the J gene TRBJ1-2, with D maybe TRBD1 (6 bases). The CDR3 is 14 amino acids. Germline V gene sequence: CDR1 LGHDT, CDR2 YNNKEL (reference sequence). Trimming took off 6 bases at V and 6 bases at J, with 17 bases between the two ends. The CDR3 region has the DNA TGTGCCAGCAGTCTATTTCAGGGGAGGGATGGCTACACCTTC. This translates into CASSLFQGRDGYTF.

The rearrangement links TRBV28 to TRBJ1-4; no reliable D call. Trimming removed 6 bases at V and 6 bases at J, with 8 bases between. The CDR3 sequence is 12 residues long. Per the germline V gene, CDR1 is MDHEN and CDR2 is SYDVKM. In nucleotides, the CDR3 is TGTGCCAGCAGCCCTTACTATGAAAAACTGTTTTTT. This codes for CASSPYYEKLFF.

The rearrangement uses TRBV5-1 and TRBJ2-1; tentatively, D is TRBD2 (5 bases). The CDR3 has 14 amino acids. V lost 1 base and J 8 bases, leaving 13 bases between the germline ends. CDR1 and CDR2 (germline): SGHRS, YFSETQ. CDR3 protein: CASSLFTSPDEQFF. CDR3 sequence (DNA): TGCGCCAGCAGCTTGTTCACTAGTCCTGATGAGCAGTTCTTC.

This clone was observed a handful of times. V gene TRBV3-1 (or the pseudogene TRBV3-2) combines with J gene TRBJ1-2; possibly TRBD1 for D (5 bases). Germline V lookup: CDR1 LGHDT, CDR2 YNNKEL (reference sequence). There are 13 residues in the CDR3. Trimming removed 5 bases at V and 5 bases at J, with 12 bases between. The CDR3 sequence is CASSSQSGYGYTF. CDR3 coding DNA: TGTGCCAGCAGCTCACAATCAGGGTATGGCTACACCTTC.

This chain connects TRBV9 to TRBJ2-7, with 7 positions matching TRBD2. The J segment lost 5 bases and the V segment lost 0 bases, leaving 11 bases of the junction unmatched. Germline V gene sequence: CDR1 SGDLS, CDR2 YYNGEE. CDR3 size: 16 residues. The CDR3 here is CASSVDPRGSPNEQYF. CDR3 bases: TGTGCCAGCAGCGTAGACCCTCGCGGGAGCCCCAACGAGCAGTACTTC.

The chain links TRBV29-1 to TRBJ2-7; TRBD2 is a possible D gene (5 bases). Germline CDR1 and CDR2: SQVTM and ANQGSEA. The CDR3 contains 14 residues. V gave up 3 bases and J gave up 3 bases, with 15 bases separating them. The CDR3 reads CSVEESGRGYEQYF. The DNA for the CDR3 is TGCAGCGTTGAGGAATCGGGTCGGGGCTACGAGCAGTACTTC.

The chain recombines TRBV3-1 (or the pseudogene TRBV3-2) with TRBJ2-7, with 14 bases that match TRBD2. The V gene's germline CDR1 is LGHDT and CDR2 YNNKEL (reference sequence). The CDR3 loop spans 16 amino acids. Germline trimming cut 4 bases from V and 7 bases from J; bases unmatched to any gene: 9. CDR3 nucleotide sequence: TGTGCCAGCAGCCGATCCCTTGGACTAGCGGGAGGTGAGCAGTACTTC. This sequence encodes CASSRSLGLAGGEQYF.

The gene calls are TRBV4-2 and TRBJ2-7, with a weak D call TRBD2 (5 bases). The CDR3 is made up of 15 amino acids. Trimming shortened V by 0 bases and J by 0 bases, and 9 bases separated the two germline ends. Per the germline V gene, CDR1 is LGHNA and CDR2 is YNFKEQ. The CDR3 nucleotides are TGTGCCAGCAGCCAAGATAGAGGGAGCTCCTACGAGCAGTACTTC. As protein: CASSQDRGSSYEQYF.